This T cell receptor beta chain was identified in a study of T cells after somatic rescue of genetic block (dated by TCRdb to between 2020 and 2021). Notes on the research overall: What the study looked at was long-term robustness, specifically in a T-cell system that came about through somatic rescue of a genetic block in T-cell development.

For this clone: What this receptor recognizes is not known. Base qualities are not at hand, and no much larger clone is one base apart.

Counted from cysteine to phenylalanine, this CDR3 has 15 amino acids. This entry keeps only the CDR3 DNA: 45 bases, framed from base 1. The germline V gene gives CDR1 as MGHRA and CDR2 as YSYEKL. The V end gives up 4 bases and the J end 1 base, leaving 4 bases in the junction not matched to a gene. Receptors were amplified or captured by the immunoSEQ multiplex PCR assay. In its TCRdb copy, this immuneACCESS table keeps in-frame sequences only and misses some clones. Where compared with another copy, unresolved V genes explain less than half of these, and the others have no known cause. The sample records about 120,000 clones, 75% to 95% of which are singletons. Over 1.1% of the sample lies in the top ten.

What was sequenced was peripheral blood mononuclear cells (PBMCs). The TCR originated in a woman younger than 30. The rearranged segments are TRBV4-1 and TRBJ1-3; 7 central nucleotides agree with TRBD1. CDR3 reads: CASSLLQGSGNTIYF. In nucleotide form, the sequence is TGCGCCAGCAGCCTTTTACAGGGGTCTGGAAACACCATATATTTT.